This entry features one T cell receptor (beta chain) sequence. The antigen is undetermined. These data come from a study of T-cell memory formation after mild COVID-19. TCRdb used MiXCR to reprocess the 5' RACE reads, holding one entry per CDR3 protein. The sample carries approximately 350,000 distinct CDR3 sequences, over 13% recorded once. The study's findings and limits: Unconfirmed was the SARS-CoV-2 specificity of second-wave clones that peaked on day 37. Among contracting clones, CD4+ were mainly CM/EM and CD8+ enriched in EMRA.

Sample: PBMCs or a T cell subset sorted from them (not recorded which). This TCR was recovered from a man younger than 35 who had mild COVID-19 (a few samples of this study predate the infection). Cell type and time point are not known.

The CDR3 bases are TGCGCCAGCAGCTCCAGACTAGTGCCAGATACGCAGTATTTT. Translated, it gives CASSSRLVPDTQYF. V gene TRBV5-1 combines with J gene TRBJ2-3; possible D gene TRBD2, 6 bases. The germline V and J ends were trimmed by 3 bases and 4 bases, with 12 bases remaining between them. The germline V gene has CDR1 SGHRS and CDR2 YFSETQ. The CDR3 loop spans 14 amino acids. Full variable domain (rest looked up from reference TRBV5-1 and TRBJ2-3): KAGVTQTPRYLIKTRGQQVTLSCSPISGHRSVSWYQQTPGQGLQFLFEYFSETQRNKGNFPGRFSGRQFSNSRSEMNVSTLELGDSALYLCASSSRLVPDTQYFGPGTRLTVL.